The entry below gives a single T cell receptor (beta chain) sequence along with its context. Naive CD8 cells lacked CD45RO and underwent positive selection for CCR7, leaving out terminally differentiated effector memory CD45RA+ cells. The germline V gene has CDR1 SGHRS and CDR2 YFSETQ. This CDR3 has 16 amino acids. V shed 1 base, J shed 1 base, and the junction held 5 bases outside the gene matches. Produced via immunoSEQ multiplex PCR; TCRdb's table is partial and in-frame only. The sample carries more than 2 million clones, just over 90% recorded once. This sample stems from a study of shared clonotypes between healthy human individuals.

The sequence derives from a man aged 18 to 30 in good health. Some clones in this sample may be carry-over from other donors' samples. The sample taken for sequencing was naive CD8+ T cells from PBMCs. V usage is TRBV5-1 and J usage is TRBJ1-1; 9 bases agree with TRBD1. CDR3 amino acids: CASSLPLQGANTEAFF. The CDR3, as DNA: TGCGCCAGCAGCTTGCCCCTACAGGGGGCGAACACTGAAGCTTTCTTT.